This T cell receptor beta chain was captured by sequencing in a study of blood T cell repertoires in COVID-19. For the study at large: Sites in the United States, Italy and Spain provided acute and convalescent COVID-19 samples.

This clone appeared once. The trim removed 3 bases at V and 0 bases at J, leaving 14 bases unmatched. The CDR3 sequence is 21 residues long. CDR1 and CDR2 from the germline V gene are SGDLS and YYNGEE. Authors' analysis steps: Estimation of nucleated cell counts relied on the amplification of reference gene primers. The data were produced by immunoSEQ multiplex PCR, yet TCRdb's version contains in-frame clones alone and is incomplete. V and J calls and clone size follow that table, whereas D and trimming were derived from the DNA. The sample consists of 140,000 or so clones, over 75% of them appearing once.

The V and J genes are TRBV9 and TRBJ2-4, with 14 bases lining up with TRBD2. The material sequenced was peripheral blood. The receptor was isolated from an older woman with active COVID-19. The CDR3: CASSGGLAGGVAGVAKNIQYF. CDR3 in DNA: TGTGCCAGCAGCGGTGGACTAGCGGGAGGTGTAGCCGGGGTAGCCAAAAACATTCAGTACTTC.